This T cell receptor (beta chain) was documented in a study of blood T cell repertoires in COVID-19. Exposed enrollees had met someone with a PCR-confirmed or clinician-diagnosed COVID-19 case at some point within the 2 weeks before study entry. The repertoire was sequenced with immunoSEQ multiplex PCR; TCRdb's copy has only in-frame clones and lacks some. This sample has 200,000 to 250,000 clones, with almost 90% found just once. The TCR comes from a man aged 30-40 years who had been exposed to COVID-19. Sample: PBMCs or T cells enriched from blood (not recorded which).

CDR3 nucleotide sequence: TGTGCCAGCAGCGGGGGCGCCACTAGCACAGATACGCAGTATTTT. It codes for CASSGGATSTDTQYF. The chain combines TRBV9 with TRBJ2-3; D might be TRBD1 (5 bases). V was clipped by 3 bases and J by 0 bases, with 11 bases between them. The CDR3 totals 15 residues. Per germline, CDR1 SGDLS and CDR2 YYNGEE.